The 17 T cell receptor beta chains given below trace back to one sample, sequenced in a study of T cells in Graves' hyperthyroidism and ophthalmopathy (dated by TCRdb to about 2019). Library construction relied on multiplex PCR. Sequencing instrument: Illumina HiSeq 2000. The TCR beta CDR3 regions were amplified from the RNA transcripts. The first round of RT-PCR for the TCR CDR3 was performed with the HTBI primer set and the Qiagen OneStep RT-PCR kit. TCRdb's own reprocessing of the public reads used fastp at Q25 and MiXCR and kept productive beta chains. When rows share a CDR3 protein, they turn into one entry using the most common DNA and genes. This sample comprises about 380,000 distinct CDR3 sequences, around an eighth of them detected only once. Less than 25% of the sample lies in the top ten. The material sequenced was blood. These receptor sequences come from a man aged 25-40 years with Graves' hyperthyroidism that later progressed to Graves' ophthalmopathy.

This clonotype was recorded only once. Given the absence of the conserved phenylalanine or tryptophan at the CDR3 end, a read error is likely. V is TRBV5-1 and J is TRBJ1-5; maybe TRBD1 (6 bases). CDR1 is SGHRS, CDR2 YFSETQ, per germline. Trimming took 0 bases from V and 6 from J, leaving 10 bases between them. The CDR3 extends over 14 amino acids. In nucleotides, the CDR3 is TGCGCCAGCAGCTTGGGGGGCAGGGGTCAGCCCCAGCATTCT. Translating it yields CASSLGGRGQPQHS.

This chain connects TRBV7-3 to TRBJ2-6; maybe TRBD1 (6 bases). V lost 0 bases to trimming and J lost 0 bases, with 15 bases between them. The germline V gene encodes CDR1 SGHTA and CDR2 FQGTGA. The CDR3 covers 19 residues. This CDR3 reads CASSLTGHAITSGANVLTF. In DNA, the CDR3 is TGTGCCAGCAGCTTAACGGGACACGCCATTACCTCTGGGGCCAACGTCCTGACTTTC.

This clonotype was seen a few times. J is TRBJ2-5 and V is TRBV18; a weak D match, TRBD2 (5 bases). CDR3 length equals 14 residues. The ends were cut back, 1 base at V and 4 bases at J, with 10 bases in the middle. Per germline, CDR1 KGHSH and CDR2 LQKENI. The CDR3 DNA sequence: TGTGCCAGCTCACCACTAGGAGAGGGAGAGACCCAGTACTTC. It specifies CASSPLGEGETQYF.

This clonotype came up many times. The chain recombines TRBV12-3 or TRBV12-4 with TRBJ2-5; D is unresolved. This CDR3 spans 13 amino acids. V was cut by 1 base and J by 7 bases, with 10 bases left in between. CDR3 residues: CASSLGLKGTQYF. The CDR3 coding sequence is TGTGCCAGCAGTTTAGGGCTAAAAGGGACCCAGTACTTC.

This clonotype has a count of ten or more. The chain links TRBV6-1 to TRBJ1-4, with D tentatively TRBD1 (5 bases). V was cut by 6 bases and J by 2 bases, with 13 bases left in between. The germline gives CDR1 MNHNS, CDR2 SASEGT. The CDR3 is made up of 15 amino acids. CDR3 loop: CASREQRGTNEKLFF. The CDR3 DNA follows: TGTGCCAGCAGAGAGCAGCGGGGGACTAATGAAAAACTGTTTTTT.

This clonotype was recorded many times. The gene calls are TRBV7-8 and TRBJ2-1; TRBD1 aligns across 10 bases. In germline, CDR1 is SGHVS, CDR2 FQNEAQ. CDR3 length: 18 residues. The V gene end was trimmed by 2 bases and the J gene end by 6 bases; junction bases not matched to a gene: 13. CDR3 nucleotides: TGTGCCAGCAGCTTATATAGTCCCCCGGGACAGGGGACCAATGAGCAGTTCTTC. This translates into CASSLYSPPGQGTNEQFF.

The V and J genes are TRBV6-1 and TRBJ1-2; maybe TRBD1 (5 bases). This CDR3 region has 14 residues. V was cut by 6 bases and J by 8 bases, with 19 bases left in between. Germline V gene sequence: CDR1 MNHNS, CDR2 SASEGT. The CDR3, as DNA: TGTGCCAGCAGCGAACTCGGGGGTTCGAGGGGCTACACCTTC. It translates to CASSELGGSRGYTF.

In this sample, this clonotype turned up a few times. Here the CDR3 reads CASSLGGGSGETQYF. The DNA of the CDR3 is TGTGCCAGCAGCTTAGGGGGGGGGAGTGGGGAGACCCAGTACTTC. The chain joins TRBV7-8 to TRBJ2-5, with TRBD2 matching over 7 bases. V shed 1 base, J shed 5 bases, and the junction held 7 bases outside the gene matches. Per the germline V gene, CDR1 is SGHVS and CDR2 is FQNEAQ. The CDR3 contains 15 residues.

This clonotype came up once. The chain employs TRBV29-1 and TRBJ2-7; D uncertain. Germline-derived CDR1 and CDR2 are SQVTM and ANQGSEA. The CDR3 spans 11 residues. V dropped 4 bases and J dropped 2 bases, with 6 bases sitting between them. CDR3 protein: CSVAETYEQYF. In DNA, the CDR3 is TGCAGCGTTGCAGAAACCTACGAGCAGTACTTC.

Only a few counts were recorded for this clonotype. The rearrangement uses TRBV12-3 or TRBV12-4 and TRBJ2-5, with D possibly TRBD1 on 5 matching bases. The CDR3 is made up of 14 amino acids. The V end was cut by 5 bases, the J end by 0 bases, with 10 bases between. DNA for the CDR3: TGTGCCAGCAGTACACAGGTCCACCAAGAGACCCAGTACTTC. Translated, it gives CASSTQVHQETQYF.

This clonotype was recorded at least ten times. The chain is built from TRBV20-1 and TRBJ1-2; D remains ambiguous. With 3 bases removed from V and 7 bases from J, the gap between germline ends came to 9 bases. The CDR3 spans 11 residues. The V gene's germline CDR1 is DFQATT and CDR2 SNEGSKA (reference sequence). The CDR3 DNA follows: TGCAGTGCTAGTACGGGTGGTGGCTACACCTTC. Translation: CSASTGGGYTF.

The rearrangement uses TRBV6-2 or TRBV6-3 and TRBJ1-6; D is unresolved. The CDR3 is 13 amino acids. Trimming pared 8 bases from V and 2 bases from J, leaving 7 bases between. The germline CDR1 and CDR2 sequences are MNHEY and SVGEGT. In DNA form, the CDR3 reads TGTGCCAGCTTCGGAGCCTATAATTCACCCCTCCACTTT. It yields the protein CASFGAYNSPLHF.

This clonotype was seen many times. The chain has TRBV2 and TRBJ1-2; the D is unclear. Trimming shortened V by 6 bases and J by 4 bases, and 9 bases separated the two germline ends. The germline CDR1 and CDR2 sequences are SNHLY and FYNNEI. The CDR3 length is 12 residues. CDR3 region: CASRSWGYGYTF. In nucleotides, the CDR3 is TGTGCCAGCAGGTCGTGGGGCTATGGCTACACCTTC.

A note on this clonotype: One end of the junction does not line up with germline, which may come from a read error. The CDR3 protein is CASSTYLGTNEKLLF. DNA for the CDR3: TGTGCCAGCAGCACCTACTTGGGGACTAATGAAAAACTGCTTTTT. The V and J genes are TRBV7-2 and TRBJ1-4; perhaps TRBD1 as D (5 bases). The CDR3 runs 15 residues. Per germline, CDR1 SGHTA and CDR2 FQGNSA.

This clonotype was seen repeatedly, ten times or more. The V call is TRBV5-1, the J call TRBJ2-7; D is undetermined. The ends were cut back, 0 bases at V and 3 bases at J, with 13 bases in the middle. Germline CDR1 reads SGHRS; CDR2 reads YFSETQ. The CDR3 is made up of 15 amino acids. CDR3 in DNA: TGCGCCAGCAGCTTGGGGGGTCATACCCGCTACGAGCAGTACTTC. Translated: CASSLGGHTRYEQYF.

The J gene is TRBJ2-2, the V gene TRBV7-9, with D unclear. V shed 1 base and J shed 4 bases, with 7 bases lying between them. The CDR3 sequence is 14 residues long. Germline CDR1 SEHNR, CDR2 FQNEAQ (reference sequence). The CDR3 DNA reads as TGTGCCAGCAGCTTAGAAGCTGTCACCGGGGAGCTGTTTTTT. Translated, it gives CASSLEAVTGELFF.

This clonotype was seen many times. This chain uses TRBV5-1 with TRBJ1-1; D not resolved. Germline V CDR1 and CDR2: SGHRS, YFSETQ. The CDR3 is made up of 15 amino acids. Trimming removed 0 bases at V and 0 bases at J, with 9 bases between. The CDR3 bases are TGCGCCAGCAGCTTGGATGTCTTAATGAACACTGAAGCTTTCTTT. Translation: CASSLDVLMNTEAFF.